This TCR beta chain stems from a study of cytomegalovirus exposure and HLA in healthy donors. General observations from the study: In a later analysis, an Asian-associated ancestry cluster reportedly showed fewer N-insertions than the roughly 700-donor mean. Confirmation was obtained in vitro that three CMV-associated chains are specific for CMV antigens.

A word on this clone: Its target is unknown.

The CDR3 contains 16 residues. CDR1 is MNHEY and CDR2 is SMNVEV in the germline V gene (reference sequence). Trimming took 3 bases from V and 7 from J; bases not matched to a gene: 10. Whereas donors were nominally healthy upon sampling, unrecorded immune exposures were probable. The PCR ran on 60 Vbeta and 13 Jbeta primers. Measured with immunoSEQ multiplex PCR; TCRdb has only the in-frame clones, and not every one. The repertoire holds fewer than 250,000 clones, with roughly 90% as singletons. This receptor was taken from a boy aged 2 to 10 in good health and CMV-seronegative. The rearrangement uses TRBV27 and TRBJ2-2, with 8 bases fitting TRBD1. Material: PBMCs. The CDR3 protein is CASSLLGQVGIGELFF. CDR3 sequence (DNA): TGTGCCAGCAGTTTGCTGGGACAGGTCGGGATCGGGGAGCTGTTTTTT.